This T cell receptor beta chain was sequenced for a study of T cell responses to AZD1222 COVID-19 vaccine. Study results and caveats: Samples come after the peak T cell response, not at day 14.

Trimming cost V 3 bases and J 3 bases; bases outside gene matches: 8. Germline V gene sequence: CDR1 SGDLS, CDR2 YYNGEE. This CDR3 spans 16 amino acids. A note on this clone: Antigen unknown.

Using immunoSEQ multiplex PCR, the repertoire was profiled, and TCRdb retains in-frame clones only, with some absent. The table has some 180,000 clones, roughly 92% seen once. The sample was peripheral blood, taken on day 0 of AZD1222 vaccination. This chain joins TRBV9 and TRBJ2-1; TRBD2 aligns across 8 bases. The sequence came from an adult in good health. CDR3 in amino acids: CASSAATSVGYNEQFF. The CDR3 DNA reads as TGTGCCAGCAGCGCCGCGACTAGCGTAGGCTACAATGAGCAGTTCTTC.